A selection of T cell receptor beta chains follows, all from one sample in a study of cytotoxic CD8 clonotypes in ibrutinib-treated CLL. The protocol was immunoSEQ multiplex PCR, while the TCRdb copy is restricted to in-frame clones and leaves out a portion. The table records roughly 160,000 clones, approximately 77% of them present only once. The material sequenced was PBMCs, taken after 12 months of ibrutinib treatment. The receptors were gathered from a human donor with chronic lymphocytic leukemia. CDR3s include the opening cysteine and the closing phenylalanine or tryptophan. A D gene is named only where the DNA matches it firmly.

v_gene	j_gene	d_gene	CDR3aa
TRBV7-2	TRBJ2-7	TRBD1	CASSDRVGYEQYF
TRBV5-4	TRBJ2-5	TRBD2	CASSLTGLAASQETQYF
TRBV5-1	TRBJ2-6	-	CASSVTQGTSGANVLTF
TRBV7-2	TRBJ2-1	TRBD1	CASSFNNRGQFF
TRBV18	TRBJ2-1	TRBD1	CASSPQGQGIYNEQFF
TRBV28	TRBJ1-1	-	CASSLLNTEAFF
TRBV5-1	TRBJ2-3	TRBD2	CASRLRGGSQDTQYF
TRBV28	TRBJ2-2	TRBD2	CASSLWGTSGSDGELFF
TRBV27	TRBJ2-7	-	CASTHGGNYEQYF
TRBV19	TRBJ1-4	-	CASSRRATNEKLFF
TRBV29-1	TRBJ2-7	-	CSVNQAAPGEQYF
TRBV7-9	TRBJ2-7	-	CASSLATGQSSYEQYF
TRBV6-5	TRBJ1-1	-	CASSYSSGSTPKAFF
TRBV7-6	TRBJ2-2	-	CASSYLTPNTGELFF
TRBV27	TRBJ2-7	TRBD2	CASSLVLASSYEQYF
TRBV14	TRBJ2-2	-	CASSPGPTNTGELFF
TRBV28	TRBJ1-2	-	CASNWHRDYGYTF
TRBV4-1	TRBJ1-5	-	CASSLPDELNQPQHF
TRBV28	TRBJ2-2	TRBD1	CASRHWDRGNTGELFF
TRBV27	TRBJ1-4	-	CASSLSPRVNEKLFF
TRBV5-6	TRBJ2-1	-	CASSLRIPFEGEQFF
TRBV28	TRBJ2-1	-	CASSPTGGGNNEQFF
TRBV6-1	TRBJ2-1	TRBD1	CASSDAGGPYNEQFF
TRBV5-1	TRBJ2-3	TRBD2	CASSPGTSDGDTQYF
TRBV28	TRBJ2-1	-	CATSPGVGLAFLSYNEQFF
TRBV7-8	TRBJ1-2	TRBD1	CASSPASPSTTGRITNYGYTF
TRBV15	TRBJ2-7	TRBD2	CATSRPLAGAGSYEQYF